Given below is one T cell receptor beta chain in context. No antigen is known for it. No clone much larger than this one lies a single base away; base qualities are absent. This entry is derived from a study of low-dose radiotherapy and immunotherapy resistance in tumors (dated by TCRdb to 2022 to 2024). Regarding the study in general: Patients in Cohort 1 were given 0.5 Gy per fraction every 2 weeks, and the prescribed total PTV dose was 6.5 Gy. For Cohort 2, the dose was 1 Gy per fraction given every two weeks, adding up to 13 Gy in total across 26 weeks. Nivolumab and ipilimumab were both given intravenously, with nivolumab at a 240 mg flat dose every two weeks and ipilimumab at 1 mg/kg every six weeks. Cyclophosphamide 200 mg/m2 was administered intravenously every two weeks, one day before each radiation and immunotherapy administration. Starting on cycle 1 day 1, patients took 300 mg of aspirin by mouth once daily for four cycles. Randomization of trial participants into treatment groups was not performed. The translational analysis covered eight patients: three from the first dose cohort and the first five from the second dose cohort.

First-strand cDNA was synthesized with Superscript III and a set of TRAV- and TRBV-specific primers, covering both TCRalpha and TCRbeta chains. An approximately 18-cycle PCR with Phusion amplified the TCRs, pairing a constant-region primer with the adapter that was attached to the V primers. Amplification of the isolated mRNA was done with the MessageAmp II aRNA Amplification Kit, which involved a roughly 15-hour in vitro transcription at 37 degrees C. mRNA for TCR sequencing was isolated with the Dynabeads mRNA DIRECT Purification Kit. Indexed Illumina adapters were added in a second Phusion PCR of 25 cycles, after which AMPure XP beads were used to purify the products. The published analysis was carried out like this. Custom Perl scripts were used to pool TCR sequences that encoded the same protein, to remove out-of-frame sequences, and to calculate the abundance of each clonotype. Any TCR sequence supported by only a single read was excluded from analysis. Repertoire metrics included Shannon entropy, Gini index, clonality, richness, and frequency of TCRs shared between repertoires. Using fastp trimming at Q25 and MiXCR clonotype assembly, TCRdb reanalyzed the public sequencing data and kept in-frame beta chains. For every CDR3 protein sequence, its rows merge into one entry that carries the most common genes and DNA. The V and J calls and clone size are TCRdb's, not the authors'. The sample table contains 8,800 or so distinct CDR3 sequences; only one count was recorded for approximately 77% of them. About 1.5% of the sample is taken by the ten largest.

The donors came from RACIN, which was a single-arm phase I dose-escalation trial that paired nivolumab and ipilimumab with aspirin, low-dose cyclophosphamide and low-dose radiotherapy. Patients with advanced, TIL-negative solid tumors were considered eligible. The sequence came from a human donor with advanced metastatic prostate, ovarian, gallbladder or colorectal cancer (not recorded which). This table probably holds off-target reads from a library built for another chain.

The CDR3 protein sequence reads: CASSLAQGGHYGYTF. The bases read TGTGCCAGCAGCTTAGCGCAAGGGGGCCACTATGGCTACACCTTC. The chain links TRBV7-2 with TRBJ1-2; TRBD1 aligns with 7 central bases. Trimming removed 0 bases from V and 3 bases from J; the gene matches leave 4 bases unexplained. CDR1 is given as SGHTA and CDR2 as FQGNSA, both from the germline V gene. Including the terminal cysteine and phenylalanine, the CDR3 comprises 15 residues. Just the 45-base CDR3 DNA is kept, in frame starting at base 1. The CDR3, completed at both ends by the reference TRBV7-2 and TRBJ1-2 genes, gives the full variable domain GAGVSQSPSNKVTEKGKDVELRCDPISGHTALYWYRQSLGQGLEFLIYFQGNSAPDKSGLPSDRFSAERTGGSVSTLTIQRTQQEDSAVYLCASSLAQGGHYGYTFGSGTRLTVV.